The clone carrying this T cell receptor beta chain turned up a few times. No antigen is known for it. Germline V CDR1 and CDR2: ENHRY, SYGVKD. This CDR3 is built from 14 residues. The ends lost 3 bases at V and 1 base at J; junction bases unmatched: 1. TCRdb reprocessed the RT-PCR reads via MiXCR and lists one record per CDR3 protein. The profile covers about 520,000 distinct CDR3 sequences, with approximately 24% appearing a single time and around 2% taken by the ten largest. The data are from a study of response to subunit inactivated influenza vaccine. Study-level findings and limits: Few additional T cells are recruited per seasonal influenza vaccination, authors suggested.

This specimen consisted of CD4+ T cells sorted from PBMCs, obtained around 5 days after vaccination. This chain connects TRBV10-3 to TRBJ2-3; 7 positions match TRBD2. The receptor comes from a man in his fifties or sixties who received an inactivated influenza vaccine. The CDR3 nucleotides read TGTGCCATCAGTGAACGGGGGGGCACAGATACGCAGTATTTT. Translation: CAISERGGTDTQYF.